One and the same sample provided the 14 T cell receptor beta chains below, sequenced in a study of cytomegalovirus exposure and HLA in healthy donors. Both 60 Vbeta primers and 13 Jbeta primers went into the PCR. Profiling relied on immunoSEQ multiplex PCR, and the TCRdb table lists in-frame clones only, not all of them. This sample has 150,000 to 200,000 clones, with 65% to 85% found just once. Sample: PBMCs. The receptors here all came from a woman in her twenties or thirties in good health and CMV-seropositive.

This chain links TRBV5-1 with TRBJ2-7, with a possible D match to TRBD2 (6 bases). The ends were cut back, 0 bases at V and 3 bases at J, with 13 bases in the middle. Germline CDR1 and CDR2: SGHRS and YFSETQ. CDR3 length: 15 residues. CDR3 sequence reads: CASSLVGTGLYEQYF. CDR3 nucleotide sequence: TGCGCCAGCAGCTTGGTTGGGACGGGACTCTACGAGCAGTACTTC.

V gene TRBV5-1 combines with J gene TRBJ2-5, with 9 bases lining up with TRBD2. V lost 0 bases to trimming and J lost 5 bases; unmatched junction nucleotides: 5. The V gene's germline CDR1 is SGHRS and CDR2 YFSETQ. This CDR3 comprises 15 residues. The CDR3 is CASSLAPSGMETQYF. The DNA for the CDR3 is TGCGCCAGCAGCTTGGCGCCTAGCGGGATGGAGACCCAGTACTTC.

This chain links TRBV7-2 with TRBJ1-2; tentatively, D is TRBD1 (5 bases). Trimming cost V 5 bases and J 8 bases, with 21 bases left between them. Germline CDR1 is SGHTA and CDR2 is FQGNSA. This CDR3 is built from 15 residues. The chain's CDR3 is CASSPSITGREGYTF. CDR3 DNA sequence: TGTGCCAGCAGCCCATCTATTACGGGCAGGGAAGGCTACACCTTC.

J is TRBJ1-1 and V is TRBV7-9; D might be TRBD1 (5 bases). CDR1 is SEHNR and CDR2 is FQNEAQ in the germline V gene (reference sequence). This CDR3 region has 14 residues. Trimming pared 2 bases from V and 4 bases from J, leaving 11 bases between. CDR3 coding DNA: TGTGCCAGCAGCTTATACCGGGGGGGCACTGAAGCTTTCTTT. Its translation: CASSLYRGGTEAFF.

The CDR3, as DNA: TGTGCCAGCAGCCAAGATCGGCAGCGTGGGGAGACCCAGTACTTC. Translating it yields CASSQDRQRGETQYF. J is TRBJ2-5 and V is TRBV14; D call uncertain. The length of the CDR3 is 15 residues. Deletions cut 0 bases from V and 5 bases from J, with 13 bases between. Looked up from germline, CDR1 is SGHDN and CDR2 is FVKESK.

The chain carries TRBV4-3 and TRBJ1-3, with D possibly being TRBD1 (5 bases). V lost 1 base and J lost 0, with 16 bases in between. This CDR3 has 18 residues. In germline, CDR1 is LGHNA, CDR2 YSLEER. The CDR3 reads CASSQVVSDSYSGNTIYF. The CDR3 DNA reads TGCGCCAGCAGCCAAGTAGTTTCCGACAGCTACTCTGGAAACACCATATATTTT.

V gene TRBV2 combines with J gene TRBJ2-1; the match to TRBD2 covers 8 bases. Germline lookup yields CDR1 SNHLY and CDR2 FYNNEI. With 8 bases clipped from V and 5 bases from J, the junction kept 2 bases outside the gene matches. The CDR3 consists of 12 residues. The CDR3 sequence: CASRGGDNEQFF. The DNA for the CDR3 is TGTGCCAGCCGGGGGGGAGACAATGAGCAGTTCTTC. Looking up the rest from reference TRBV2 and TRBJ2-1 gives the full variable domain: EPEVTQTPSHQVTQMGQEVILRCVPISNHLYFYWYRQILGQKVEFLVSFYNNEISEKSEIFDDQFSVERPDGSNFTLKIRSTKLEDSAMYFCASRGGDNEQFFGPGTRLTVL.

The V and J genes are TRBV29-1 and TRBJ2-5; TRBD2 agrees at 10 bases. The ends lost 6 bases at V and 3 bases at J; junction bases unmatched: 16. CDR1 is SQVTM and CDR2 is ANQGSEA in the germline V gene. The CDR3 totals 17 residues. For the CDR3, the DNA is TGCAGCGTCCCGGAGGAGCGGGGGGGCCGAGAGAAAGAGACCCAGTACTTC. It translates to CSVPEERGGREKETQYF.

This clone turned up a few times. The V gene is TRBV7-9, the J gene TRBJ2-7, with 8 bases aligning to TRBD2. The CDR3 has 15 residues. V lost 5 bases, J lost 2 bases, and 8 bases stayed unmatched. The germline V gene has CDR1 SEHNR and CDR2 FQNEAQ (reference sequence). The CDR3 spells CASSPGTSGPYEQYF. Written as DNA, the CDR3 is TGTGCCAGCAGCCCGGGAACTAGCGGCCCCTACGAGCAGTACTTC.

Here the CDR3 DNA reads TGTGCCAGCAGCTATGGGGACAGACTCACAGATACGCAGTATTTT. Protein sequence: CASSYGDRLTDTQYF. This chain links TRBV13 with TRBJ2-3, with 7 bases that match TRBD1. Germline trimming cut 4 bases from V and 2 bases from J; bases unmatched to any gene: 6. Germline V gives CDR1 PRHDT, CDR2 FYEKMQ (reference sequence). The CDR3 extends over 15 amino acids.

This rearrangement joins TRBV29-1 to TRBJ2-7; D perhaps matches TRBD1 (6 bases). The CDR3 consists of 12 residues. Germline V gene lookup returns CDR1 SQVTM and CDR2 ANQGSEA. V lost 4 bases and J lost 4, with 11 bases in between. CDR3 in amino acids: CSVVGRGYEQYF. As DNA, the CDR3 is TGCAGCGTTGTCGGCAGGGGATACGAGCAGTACTTC.

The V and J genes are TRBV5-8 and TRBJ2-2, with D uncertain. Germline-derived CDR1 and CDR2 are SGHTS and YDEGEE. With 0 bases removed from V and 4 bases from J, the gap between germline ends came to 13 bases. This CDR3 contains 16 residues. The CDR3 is CASSLAVAPGTGELFF. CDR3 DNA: TGTGCCAGCAGCTTGGCGGTAGCACCCGGCACCGGGGAGCTGTTTTTT.

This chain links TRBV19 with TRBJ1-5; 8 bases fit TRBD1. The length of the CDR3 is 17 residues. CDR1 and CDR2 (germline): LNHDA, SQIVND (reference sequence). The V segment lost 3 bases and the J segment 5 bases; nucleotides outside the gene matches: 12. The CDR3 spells CASSITFMAGGHQPQHF. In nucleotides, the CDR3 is TGTGCCAGTAGTATCACCTTTATGGCAGGGGGCCATCAGCCCCAGCATTTT. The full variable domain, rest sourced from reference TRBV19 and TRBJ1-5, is DGGITQSPKYLFRKEGQNVTLSCEQNLNHDAMYWYRQDPGQGLRLIYYSQIVNDFQKGDIAEGYSVSREKKESFPLTVTSAQKNPTAFYLCASSITFMAGGHQPQHFGDGTRLSIL.

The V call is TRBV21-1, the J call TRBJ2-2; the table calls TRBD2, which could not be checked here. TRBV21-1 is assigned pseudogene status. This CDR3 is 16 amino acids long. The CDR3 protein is CASSTPPRWSPGELFF. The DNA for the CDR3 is TGTGCCAGCAGCACCCCTCCGAGGTGGAGCCCCGGGGAGCTGTTTTTT.